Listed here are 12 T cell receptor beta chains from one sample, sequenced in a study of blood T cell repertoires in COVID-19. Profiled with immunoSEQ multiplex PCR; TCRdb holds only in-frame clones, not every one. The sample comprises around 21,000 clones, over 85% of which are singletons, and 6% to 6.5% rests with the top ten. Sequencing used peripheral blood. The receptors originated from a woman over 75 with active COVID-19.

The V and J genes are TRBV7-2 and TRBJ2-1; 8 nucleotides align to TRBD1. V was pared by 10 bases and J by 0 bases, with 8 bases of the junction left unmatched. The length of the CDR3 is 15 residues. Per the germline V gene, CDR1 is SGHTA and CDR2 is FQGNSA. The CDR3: CATSRQGSSYNEQFF. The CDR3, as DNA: TGTGCCACCAGTCGACAGGGGAGCTCCTACAATGAGCAGTTCTTC.

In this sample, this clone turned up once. CDR3 sequence reads: CASSHTPIYNEQFF. The CDR3 nucleotides are TGTGCCAGCAGCCACACCCCGATTTACAATGAGCAGTTCTTC. This chain uses TRBV7-9 with TRBJ2-1; D ambiguous. Trimming stripped 5 bases from V and 4 bases from J, with 12 bases between. The CDR3 has 14 residues. The V gene's germline CDR1 is SEHNR and CDR2 FQNEAQ (reference sequence). Filled out from reference TRBV7-9 and TRBJ2-1, the complete variable domain reads DTGVSQNPRHKITKRGQNVTFRCDPISEHNRLYWYRQTLGQGPEFLTYFQNEAQLEKSRLLSDRFSAERPKGSFSTLEIQRTEQGDSAMYLCASSHTPIYNEQFFGPGTRLTVL.

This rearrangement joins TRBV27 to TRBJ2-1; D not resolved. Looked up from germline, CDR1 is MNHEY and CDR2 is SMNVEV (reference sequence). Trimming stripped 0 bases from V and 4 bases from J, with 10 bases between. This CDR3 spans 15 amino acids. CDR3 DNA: TGTGCCAGCAGTTTATCACTGCCTAGATACAATGAGCAGTTCTTC. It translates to CASSLSLPRYNEQFF.

CDR3 residues: CASSPLTSGGNTDTQYF. The CDR3 DNA reads TGCGCCAGCAGCCCCCTCACTAGCGGGGGGAACACAGATACGCAGTATTTT. The gene calls are TRBV5-1 and TRBJ2-3; 12 bases are shared with TRBD2. Germline CDR1 reads SGHRS; CDR2 reads YFSETQ. The J segment lost 2 bases and the V segment lost 4 bases, leaving 8 bases of the junction unmatched. The CDR3 has 17 residues.

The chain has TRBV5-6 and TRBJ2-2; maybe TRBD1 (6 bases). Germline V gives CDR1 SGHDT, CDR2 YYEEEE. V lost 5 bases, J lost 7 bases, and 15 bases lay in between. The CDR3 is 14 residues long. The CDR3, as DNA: TGTGCCAGCAGTTACCAGGGGTCTATCGGGGAGCTGTTTTTT. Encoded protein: CASSYQGSIGELFF.

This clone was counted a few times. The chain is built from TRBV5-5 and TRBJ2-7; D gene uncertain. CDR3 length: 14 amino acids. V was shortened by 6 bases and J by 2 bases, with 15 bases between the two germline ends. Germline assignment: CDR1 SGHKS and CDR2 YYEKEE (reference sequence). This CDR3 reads CASNPLGTPYEQYF. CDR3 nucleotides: TGTGCCAGCAATCCCCTAGGCACTCCCTACGAGCAGTACTTC. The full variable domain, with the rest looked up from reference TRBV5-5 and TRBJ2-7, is DAGVTQSPTHLIKTRGQQVTLRCSPISGHKSVSWYQQVLGQGPQFIFQYYEKEERGRGNFPDRFSARQFPNYSSELNVNALLLGDSALYLCASNPLGTPYEQYFGPGTRLTVT.

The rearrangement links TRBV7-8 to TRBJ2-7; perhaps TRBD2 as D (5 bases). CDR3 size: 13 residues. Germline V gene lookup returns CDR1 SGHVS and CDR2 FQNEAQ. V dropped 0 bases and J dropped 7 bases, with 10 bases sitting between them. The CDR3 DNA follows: TGTGCCAGCAGCTTAGCGTGGCCGGGGGAGCAGTACTTC. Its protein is CASSLAWPGEQYF. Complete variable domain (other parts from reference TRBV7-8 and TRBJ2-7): GAGVSQSPRYKVAKRGQDVALRCDPISGHVSLFWYQQALGQGPEFLTYFQNEAQLDKSGLPSDRFFAERPEGSVSTLKIQRTQQEDSAVYLCASSLAWPGEQYFGPGTRLTVT.

The CDR3 is CASSQDGGGLDEQFF. The CDR3 DNA follows: TGCGCCAGCAGCCAAGATGGCGGGGGATTGGATGAGCAGTTCTTC. V is TRBV4-1 and J is TRBJ2-1, with 7 positions matching TRBD2. The germline V gene has CDR1 MGHRA and CDR2 YSYEKL. This CDR3 is 15 amino acids long. Unmatched junction bases numbered 7, after V lost 0 bases and J lost 8 bases.

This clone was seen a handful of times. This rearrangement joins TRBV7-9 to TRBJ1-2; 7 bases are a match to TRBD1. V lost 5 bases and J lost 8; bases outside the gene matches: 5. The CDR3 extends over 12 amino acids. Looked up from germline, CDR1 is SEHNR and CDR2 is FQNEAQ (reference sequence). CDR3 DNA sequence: TGTGCCAGCAGCCTCGACAGGGAGGGCTACACCTTC. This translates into CASSLDREGYTF.

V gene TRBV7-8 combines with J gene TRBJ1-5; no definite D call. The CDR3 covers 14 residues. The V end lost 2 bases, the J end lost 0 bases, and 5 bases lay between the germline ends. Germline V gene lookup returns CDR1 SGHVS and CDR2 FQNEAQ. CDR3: CASSLSDSNQPQHF. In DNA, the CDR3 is TGTGCCAGCAGCTTATCAGATAGCAATCAGCCCCAGCATTTT.

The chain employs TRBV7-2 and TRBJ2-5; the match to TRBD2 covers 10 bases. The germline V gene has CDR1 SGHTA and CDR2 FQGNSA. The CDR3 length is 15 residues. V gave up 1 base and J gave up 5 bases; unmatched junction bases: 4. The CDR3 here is CASSLGGLAVETQYF. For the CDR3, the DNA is TGTGCCAGCAGCTTAGGTGGACTAGCGGTGGAGACCCAGTACTTC. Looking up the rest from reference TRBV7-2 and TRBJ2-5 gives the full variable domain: GAGVSQSPSNKVTEKGKDVELRCDPISGHTALYWYRQSLGQGLEFLIYFQGNSAPDKSGLPSDRFSAERTGGSVSTLTIQRTQQEDSAVYLCASSLGGLAVETQYFGPGTRLLVL.

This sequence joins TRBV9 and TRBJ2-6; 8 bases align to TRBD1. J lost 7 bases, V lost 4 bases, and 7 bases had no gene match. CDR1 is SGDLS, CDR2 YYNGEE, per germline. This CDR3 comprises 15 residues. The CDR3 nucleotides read TGTGCCAGCAGCCCAACAGGGGGGAGAGCCAACGTCCTGACTTTC. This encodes CASSPTGGRANVLTF. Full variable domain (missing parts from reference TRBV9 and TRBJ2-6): DSGVTQTPKHLITATGQRVTLRCSPRSGDLSVYWYQQSLDQGLQFLIQYYNGEERAKGNILERFSAQQFPDLHSELNLSSLELGDSALYFCASSPTGGRANVLTFGAGSRLTVL.